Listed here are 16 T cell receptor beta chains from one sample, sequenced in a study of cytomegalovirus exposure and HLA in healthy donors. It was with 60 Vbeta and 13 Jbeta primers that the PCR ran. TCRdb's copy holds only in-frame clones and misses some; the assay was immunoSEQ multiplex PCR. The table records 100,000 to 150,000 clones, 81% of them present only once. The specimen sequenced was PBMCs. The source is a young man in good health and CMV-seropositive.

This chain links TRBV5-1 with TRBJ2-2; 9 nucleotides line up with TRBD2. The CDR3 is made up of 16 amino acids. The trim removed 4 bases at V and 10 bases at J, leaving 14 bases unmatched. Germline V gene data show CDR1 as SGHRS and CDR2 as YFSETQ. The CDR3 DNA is TGCGCCAGCAGCCCCTACGGTAGCGGGGGTTTTAAGGAGCTGTTTTTT. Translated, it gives CASSPYGSGGFKELFF.

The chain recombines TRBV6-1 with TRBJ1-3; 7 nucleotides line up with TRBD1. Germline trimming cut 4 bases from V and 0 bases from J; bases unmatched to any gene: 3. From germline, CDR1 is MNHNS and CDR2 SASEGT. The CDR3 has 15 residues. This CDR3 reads CASSVRTGSGNTIYF. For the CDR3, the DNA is TGTGCCAGCAGTGTTCGGACAGGCTCTGGAAACACCATATATTTT.

DNA of the CDR3: TGTGCCAGCAGCTTGTCTGCGGGGTCCTACGAGCAGTACTTC. As protein: CASSLSAGSYEQYF. This chain uses TRBV5-4 with TRBJ2-7; TRBD2 is a possible D gene (6 bases). In germline, CDR1 is SGHNT, CDR2 YYREEE (reference sequence). V lost 1 base to trimming and J lost 1 base, with 9 bases between them. The CDR3 sequence is 14 residues long.

For the CDR3, the DNA is TGTGCCAGCAGTAGGACTAGCGGGATGTACTACGAGCAGTACTTC. This sequence encodes CASSRTSGMYYEQYF. This chain links TRBV27 with TRBJ2-7, with TRBD2 identical over 12 bases. There are 15 residues in the CDR3. Germline lookup yields CDR1 MNHEY and CDR2 SMNVEV (reference sequence). Trimming at V came to 5 bases and at J to 3 bases, leaving 5 bases not matched to a gene.

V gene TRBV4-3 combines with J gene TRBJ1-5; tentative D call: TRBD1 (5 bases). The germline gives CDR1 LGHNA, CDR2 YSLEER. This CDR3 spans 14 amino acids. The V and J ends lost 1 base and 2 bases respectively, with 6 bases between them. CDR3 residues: CASSQARGNQPQHF. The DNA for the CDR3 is TGCGCCAGCAGCCAAGCCAGGGGCAATCAGCCCCAGCATTTT.

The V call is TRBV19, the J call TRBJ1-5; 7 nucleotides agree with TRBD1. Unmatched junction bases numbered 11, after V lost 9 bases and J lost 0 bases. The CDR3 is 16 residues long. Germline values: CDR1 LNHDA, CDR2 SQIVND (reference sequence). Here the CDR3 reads CASSTGTVYSNQPQHF. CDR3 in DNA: TGTGCCAGCAGCACGGGGACAGTTTATAGCAATCAGCCCCAGCATTTT.

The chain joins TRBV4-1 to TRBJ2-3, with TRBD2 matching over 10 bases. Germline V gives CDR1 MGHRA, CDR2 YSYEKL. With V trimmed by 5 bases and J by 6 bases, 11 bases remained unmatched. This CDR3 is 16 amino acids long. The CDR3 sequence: CASSTRLAGGGDTQYF. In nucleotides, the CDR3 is TGCGCCAGCAGCACCCGATTAGCGGGGGGTGGGGATACGCAGTATTTT.

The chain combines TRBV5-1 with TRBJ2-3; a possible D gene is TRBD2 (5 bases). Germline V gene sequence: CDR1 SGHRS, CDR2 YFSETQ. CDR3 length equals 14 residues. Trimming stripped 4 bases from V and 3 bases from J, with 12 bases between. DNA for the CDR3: TGCGCCAGCAGCGCCTCCACGGGAACAGATACGCAGTATTTT. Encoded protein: CASSASTGTDTQYF.

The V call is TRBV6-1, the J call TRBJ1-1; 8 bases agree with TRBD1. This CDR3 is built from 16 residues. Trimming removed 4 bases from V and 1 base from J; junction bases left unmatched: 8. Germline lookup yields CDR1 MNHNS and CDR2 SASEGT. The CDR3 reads CASSVGQGASNTEAFF. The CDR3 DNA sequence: TGTGCCAGCAGTGTAGGACAGGGCGCATCGAACACTGAAGCTTTCTTT.

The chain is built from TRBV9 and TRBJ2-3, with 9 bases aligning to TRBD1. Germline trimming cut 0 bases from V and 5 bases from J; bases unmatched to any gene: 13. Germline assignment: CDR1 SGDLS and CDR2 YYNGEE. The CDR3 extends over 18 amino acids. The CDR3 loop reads CASSVDPIGQGLGDTQYF. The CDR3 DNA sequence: TGTGCCAGCAGCGTAGACCCGATTGGACAGGGGTTGGGAGATACGCAGTATTTT.

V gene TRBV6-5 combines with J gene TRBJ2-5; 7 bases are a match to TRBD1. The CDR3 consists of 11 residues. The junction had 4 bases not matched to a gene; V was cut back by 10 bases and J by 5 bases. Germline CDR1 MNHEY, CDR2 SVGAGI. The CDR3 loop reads CATRQGETQYF. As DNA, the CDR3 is TGTGCCACCCGACAGGGTGAGACCCAGTACTTC.

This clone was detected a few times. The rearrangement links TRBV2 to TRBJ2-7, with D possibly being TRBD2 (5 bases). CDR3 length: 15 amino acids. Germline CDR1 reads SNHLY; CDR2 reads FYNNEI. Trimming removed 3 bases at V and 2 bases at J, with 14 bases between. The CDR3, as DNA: TGTGCCAGCAGTGACAGCGGCGGGTCAGCCTACGAGCAGTACTTC. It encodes CASSDSGGSAYEQYF.

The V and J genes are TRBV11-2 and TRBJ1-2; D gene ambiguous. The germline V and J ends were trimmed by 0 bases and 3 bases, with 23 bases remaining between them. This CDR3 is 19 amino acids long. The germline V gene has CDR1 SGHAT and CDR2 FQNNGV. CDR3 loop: CASSLDYRELPRFDYGYTF. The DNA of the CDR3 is TGTGCCAGCAGCTTAGACTACCGGGAGCTCCCCCGCTTTGACTATGGCTACACCTTC.

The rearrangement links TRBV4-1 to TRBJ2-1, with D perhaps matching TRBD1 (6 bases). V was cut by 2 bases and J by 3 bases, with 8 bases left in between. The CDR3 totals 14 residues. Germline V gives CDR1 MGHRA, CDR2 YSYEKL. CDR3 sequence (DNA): TGCGCCAGCAGCCAAACACAGGGCTACAATGAGCAGTTCTTC. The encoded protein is CASSQTQGYNEQFF.

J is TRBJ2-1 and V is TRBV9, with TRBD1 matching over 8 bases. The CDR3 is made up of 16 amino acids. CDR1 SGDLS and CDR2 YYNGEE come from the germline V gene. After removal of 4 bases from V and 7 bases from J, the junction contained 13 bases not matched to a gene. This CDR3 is CASSLQTRGRGNEQFF. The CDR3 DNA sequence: TGTGCCAGCAGCCTTCAGACCAGGGGGCGCGGGAATGAGCAGTTCTTC.

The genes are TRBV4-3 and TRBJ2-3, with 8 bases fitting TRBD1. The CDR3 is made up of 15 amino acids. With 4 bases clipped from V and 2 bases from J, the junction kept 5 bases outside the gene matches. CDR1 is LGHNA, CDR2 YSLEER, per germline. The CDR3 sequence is CASSRLGQVTDTQYF. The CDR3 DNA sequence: TGCGCCAGCAGCCGTTTGGGACAGGTCACAGATACGCAGTATTTT.